The T cell receptor beta chain under discussion was sequenced for a study of T cell responses to AZD1222 COVID-19 vaccine. Study-wide points: Two AZD1222 administrations were followed by greater Spike-specific TCR breadth and depth. Seropositive at baseline were only 5 or 6 AZD1222 recipients. A mostly white British donor set with more females was recruited, and clonal diversity was possibly underestimated.

Concerning this clone: Antigen: not known.

Deletions cut 6 bases from V and 1 base from J, with 8 bases between. The CDR3 runs 13 residues. Germline values: CDR1 MNHEY, CDR2 SVGAGI. The repertoire was sequenced with immunoSEQ multiplex PCR; TCRdb's copy has only in-frame clones and lacks some. Of 85,000 to 90,000 clones in the sample, around 91% are singletons; the top ten hold less than 5.5%. This receptor was obtained from an adult in good health. The sequences come from peripheral blood, collected on day 0 of MenACWY control vaccination. V usage is TRBV6-5 and J usage is TRBJ2-3, with D unresolved. CDR3 coding DNA: TGTGCCAGCAGCCCCACCCGCACAGATACGCAGTATTTT. Protein product: CASSPTRTDTQYF.